This T cell receptor (beta chain) stems from a study of graft-versus-host responses after intestinal transplantation. Study results and limitations: GvH clones were found in recipient marrow; some appeared first in ileum or blood. Some patients had graft-donor T cell macrochimerism, and their allografts showed high graft-versus-host to host-versus-graft clonal ratios.

Comment on this clone: Its matching antigen is unknown.

The V end was cut by 2 bases, the J end by 2 bases, with 8 bases between. In germline, CDR1 is MNHEY, CDR2 SMNVEV (reference sequence). This CDR3 is built from 14 residues. TCRdb's copy holds only in-frame clones and misses some; the assay was immunoSEQ multiplex PCR. The table lists roughly 27,000 clones, around four fifths of them singletons, with less than 4% in the top ten. The authors processed graft tissue to release intraepithelial and lamina propria lymphocytes. The chain is built from TRBV27 and TRBJ2-3; D is ambiguous. This sample comprised ileum tissue, obtained 98 days after intestinal transplantation. This receptor was taken from a human patient who received an intestinal transplant, so some T cells may come from the graft donor. The CDR3 loop is CASSLRLDTDTQYF. Written as DNA, the CDR3 is TGTGCCAGCAGTTTACGGCTCGACACAGATACGCAGTATTTT.